The T cell receptor (beta chain) described here comes from a study of cytomegalovirus exposure and HLA in healthy donors. The study's findings and limits: A later analysis revealed that TCR association rates differed between HLA loci, peaking at DRB1 and bottoming out at HLA-C. The authors later linked a missense DCLRE1C variant to TCR beta V- and J-gene trimming.

The V end was cut by 11 bases, the J end by 6 bases, with 14 bases between. CDR1 is MDHEN, CDR2 SYDVKM, per germline. The CDR3 is 13 residues long. A word on this clone: Antigen unknown.

The PCR had 60 Vbeta and 13 Jbeta primers. The assay was immunoSEQ multiplex PCR, and TCRdb's table has in-frame clones only and misses some. Of 200,000 or so clones in the sample, about 85% were seen once. The TCR sequence derives from a man aged 45-65 years in good health and CMV-seronegative. The chain is built from TRBV28 and TRBJ1-6; unclear D gene. Specimen: PBMCs. CDR3 sequence (DNA): TGTGCCGGAGGACTGACCGTTAATTCACCCCTCCACTTT. Translated: CAGGLTVNSPLHF.